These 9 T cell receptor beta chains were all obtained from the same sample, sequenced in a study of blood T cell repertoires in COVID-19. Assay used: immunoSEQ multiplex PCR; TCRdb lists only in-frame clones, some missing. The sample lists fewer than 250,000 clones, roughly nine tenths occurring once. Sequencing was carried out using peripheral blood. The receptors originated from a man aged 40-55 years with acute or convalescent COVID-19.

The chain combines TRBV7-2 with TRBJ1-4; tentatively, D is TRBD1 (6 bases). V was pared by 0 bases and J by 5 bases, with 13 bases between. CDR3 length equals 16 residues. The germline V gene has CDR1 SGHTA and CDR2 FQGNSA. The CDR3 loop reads CASSLARRGSNEKLFF. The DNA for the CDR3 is TGTGCCAGCAGCTTAGCACGCAGGGGAAGCAATGAAAAACTGTTTTTT.

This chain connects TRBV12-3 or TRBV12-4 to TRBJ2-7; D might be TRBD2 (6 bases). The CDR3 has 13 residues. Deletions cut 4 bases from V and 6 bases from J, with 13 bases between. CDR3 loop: CASSYFRGGEQYF. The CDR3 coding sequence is TGTGCCAGCAGTTACTTCCGGGGAGGCGAGCAGTACTTC.

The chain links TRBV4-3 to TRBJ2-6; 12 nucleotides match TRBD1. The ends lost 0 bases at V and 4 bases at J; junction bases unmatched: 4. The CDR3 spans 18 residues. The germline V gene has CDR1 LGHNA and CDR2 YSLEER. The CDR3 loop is CASSQDGTGGLGANVLTF. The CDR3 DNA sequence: TGCGCCAGCAGCCAAGATGGGACAGGGGGCCTCGGGGCCAACGTCCTGACTTTC.

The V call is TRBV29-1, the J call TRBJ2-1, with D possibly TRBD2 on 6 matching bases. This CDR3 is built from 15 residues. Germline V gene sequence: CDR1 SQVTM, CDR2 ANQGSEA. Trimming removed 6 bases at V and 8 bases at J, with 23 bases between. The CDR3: CSVRYGPWDSDEQFF. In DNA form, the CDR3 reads TGCAGCGTCCGATACGGGCCCTGGGACTCCGATGAGCAGTTCTTC.

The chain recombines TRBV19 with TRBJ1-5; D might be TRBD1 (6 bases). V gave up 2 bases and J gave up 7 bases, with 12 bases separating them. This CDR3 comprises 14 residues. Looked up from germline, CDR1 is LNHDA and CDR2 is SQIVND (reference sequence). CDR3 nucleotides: TGTGCCAGTAGTATAACAGGGAGTAGGCAGCCCCAGCATTTT. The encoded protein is CASSITGSRQPQHF.

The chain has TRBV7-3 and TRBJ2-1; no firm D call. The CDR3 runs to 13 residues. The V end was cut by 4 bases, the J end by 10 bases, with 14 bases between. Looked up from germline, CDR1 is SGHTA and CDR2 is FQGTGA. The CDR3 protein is CASSSAQYSEQFF. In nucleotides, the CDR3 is TGTGCCAGCAGCTCCGCGCAATATTCAGAGCAGTTCTTC.

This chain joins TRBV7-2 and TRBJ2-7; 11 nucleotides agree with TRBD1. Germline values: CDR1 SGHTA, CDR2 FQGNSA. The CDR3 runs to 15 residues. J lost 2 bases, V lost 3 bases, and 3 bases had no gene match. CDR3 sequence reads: CASSFGDRGAYEQYF. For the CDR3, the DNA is TGTGCCAGCAGCTTCGGGGACAGGGGGGCCTACGAGCAGTACTTC.

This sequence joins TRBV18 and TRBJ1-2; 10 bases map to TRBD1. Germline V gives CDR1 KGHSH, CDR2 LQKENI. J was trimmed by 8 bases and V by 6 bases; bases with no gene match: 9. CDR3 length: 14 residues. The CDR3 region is CASSPPGTGEGYTF. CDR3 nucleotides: TGTGCCAGCTCCCCTCCGGGGACAGGGGAAGGCTACACCTTC.

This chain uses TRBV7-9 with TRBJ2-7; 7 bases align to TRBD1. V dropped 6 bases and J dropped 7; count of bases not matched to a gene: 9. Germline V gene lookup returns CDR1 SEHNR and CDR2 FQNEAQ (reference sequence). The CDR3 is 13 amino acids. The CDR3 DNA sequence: TGTGCCAGCAGTCTTACAGGGGCAGGGGAGCAGTACTTC. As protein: CASSLTGAGEQYF.